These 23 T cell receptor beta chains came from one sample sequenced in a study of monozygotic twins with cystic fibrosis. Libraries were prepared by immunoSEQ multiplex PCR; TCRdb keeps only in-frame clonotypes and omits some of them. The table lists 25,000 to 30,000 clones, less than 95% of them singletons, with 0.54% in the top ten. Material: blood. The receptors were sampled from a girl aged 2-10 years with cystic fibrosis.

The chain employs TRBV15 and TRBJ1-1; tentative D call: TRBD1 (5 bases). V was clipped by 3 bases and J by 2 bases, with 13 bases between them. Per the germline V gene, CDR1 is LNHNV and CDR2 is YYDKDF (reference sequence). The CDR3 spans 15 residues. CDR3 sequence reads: CATSRGGHLNTEAFF. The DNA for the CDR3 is TGTGCCACCAGCAGGGGAGGACATTTAAACACTGAAGCTTTCTTT. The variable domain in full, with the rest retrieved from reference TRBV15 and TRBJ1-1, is DAMVIQNPRYQVTQFGKPVTLSCSQTLNHNVMYWYQQKSSQAPKLLFHYYDKDFNNEADTPDNFQSRRPNTSFCFLDIRSPGLGDTAMYLCATSRGGHLNTEAFFGQGTRLTVV.

This CDR3 reads CASSFRDNYGGEQFF. For the CDR3, the DNA is TGCGCCAGCAGCTTCCGGGACAACTACGGTGGTGAGCAGTTCTTC. V gene TRBV5-1 combines with J gene TRBJ2-1, with D possibly matching TRBD1 (6 bases). The V end lost 2 bases, the J end lost 9 bases, and 18 bases lay between the germline ends. Per germline, CDR1 SGHRS and CDR2 YFSETQ. This CDR3 has 15 residues.

The CDR3: CASANREDEKLFF. The CDR3 nucleotides read TGTGCCAGCGCAAACAGGGAGGACGAAAAACTGTTTTTT. The J gene is TRBJ1-4, the V gene TRBV18, with D possibly being TRBD1 (6 bases). The germline V gene encodes CDR1 KGHSH and CDR2 LQKENI. The CDR3 is made up of 13 amino acids. V lost 8 bases and J 8 bases, leaving 15 bases between the germline ends. Combining the CDR3 with reference TRBV18 and TRBJ1-4 gives the whole variable domain NAGVMQNPRHLVRRRGQEARLRCSPMKGHSHVYWYRQLPEEGLKFMVYLQKENIIDESGMPKERFSAEFPKEGPSILRIQQVVRGDSAAYFCASANREDEKLFFGSGTQLSVL.

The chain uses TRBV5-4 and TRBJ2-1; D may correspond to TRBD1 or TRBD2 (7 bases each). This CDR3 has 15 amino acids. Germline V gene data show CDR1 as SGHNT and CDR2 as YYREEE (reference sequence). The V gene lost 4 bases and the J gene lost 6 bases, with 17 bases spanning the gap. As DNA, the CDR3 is TGTGCCAGCAGCCAGGGGGGGGGCCTGTCCAATGAGCAGTTCTTC. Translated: CASSQGGGLSNEQFF.

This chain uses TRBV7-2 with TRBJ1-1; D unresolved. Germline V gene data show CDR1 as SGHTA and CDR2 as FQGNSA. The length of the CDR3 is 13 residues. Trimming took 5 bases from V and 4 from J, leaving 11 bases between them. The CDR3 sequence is CASSLSLGTEAFF. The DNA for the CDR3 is TGTGCCAGCAGCCTGTCATTGGGCACTGAAGCTTTCTTT.

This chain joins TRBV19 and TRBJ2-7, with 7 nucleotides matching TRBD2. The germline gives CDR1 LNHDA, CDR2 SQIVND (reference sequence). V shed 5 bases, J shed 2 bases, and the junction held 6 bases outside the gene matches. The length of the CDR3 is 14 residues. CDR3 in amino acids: CASSATGTTYEQYF. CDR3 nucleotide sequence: TGTGCCAGTAGTGCCACCGGGACTACCTACGAGCAGTACTTC. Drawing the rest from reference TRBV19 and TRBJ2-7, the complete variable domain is DGGITQSPKYLFRKEGQNVTLSCEQNLNHDAMYWYRQDPGQGLRLIYYSQIVNDFQKGDIAEGYSVSREKKESFPLTVTSAQKNPTAFYLCASSATGTTYEQYFGPGTRLTVT.

The CDR3 loop reads CASSLSTDTQYF. The CDR3 coding sequence is TGTGCCAGCAGCCTCAGCACAGATACGCAGTATTTT. This chain joins TRBV13 and TRBJ2-3; D ambiguous. CDR1 and CDR2 from the germline V gene are PRHDT and FYEKMQ (reference sequence). Trimming cost V 5 bases and J 0 bases, with 3 bases left between them. The CDR3 spans 12 residues.

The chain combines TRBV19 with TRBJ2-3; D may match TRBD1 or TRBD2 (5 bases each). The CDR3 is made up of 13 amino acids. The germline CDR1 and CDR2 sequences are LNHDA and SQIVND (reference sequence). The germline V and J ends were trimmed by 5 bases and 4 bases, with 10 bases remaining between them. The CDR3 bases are TGTGCCAGTAGTGAGGGGAACCCAGATACGCAGTATTTT. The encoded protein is CASSEGNPDTQYF.

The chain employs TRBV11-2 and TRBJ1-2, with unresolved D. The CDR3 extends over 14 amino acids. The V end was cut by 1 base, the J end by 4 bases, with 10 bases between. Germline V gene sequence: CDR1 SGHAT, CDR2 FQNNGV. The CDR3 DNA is TGTGCCAGCAGCTTAGTCCCGATTACCTATGGCTACACCTTC. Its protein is CASSLVPITYGYTF.

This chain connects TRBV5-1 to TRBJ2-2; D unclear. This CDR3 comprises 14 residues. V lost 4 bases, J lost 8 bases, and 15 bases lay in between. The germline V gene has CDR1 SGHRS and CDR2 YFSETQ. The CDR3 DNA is TGCGCCAGCAGCCTACTGGACGGTAGGGGGGAGCTGTTTTTT. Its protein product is CASSLLDGRGELFF.

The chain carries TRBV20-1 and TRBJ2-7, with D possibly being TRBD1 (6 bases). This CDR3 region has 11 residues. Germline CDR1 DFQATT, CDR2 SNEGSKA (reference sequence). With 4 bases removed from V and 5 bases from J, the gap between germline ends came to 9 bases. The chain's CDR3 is CSAKGTNEQYF. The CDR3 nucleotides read TGCAGTGCTAAGGGGACAAACGAGCAGTACTTC.

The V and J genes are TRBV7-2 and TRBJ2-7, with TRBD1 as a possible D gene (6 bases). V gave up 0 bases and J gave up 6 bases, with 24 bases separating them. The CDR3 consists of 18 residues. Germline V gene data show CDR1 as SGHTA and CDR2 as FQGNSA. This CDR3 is CASSLAGQGTLPLSEQYF. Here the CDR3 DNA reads TGTGCCAGCAGCTTAGCGGGGCAGGGGACCCTCCCACTATCCGAGCAGTACTTC.

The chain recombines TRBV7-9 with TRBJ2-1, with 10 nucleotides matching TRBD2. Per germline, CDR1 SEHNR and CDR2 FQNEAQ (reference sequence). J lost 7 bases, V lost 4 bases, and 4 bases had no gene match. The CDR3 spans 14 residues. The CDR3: CASSWVAGGNEQFF. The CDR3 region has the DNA TGTGCCAGCAGCTGGGTAGCGGGGGGAAATGAGCAGTTCTTC.

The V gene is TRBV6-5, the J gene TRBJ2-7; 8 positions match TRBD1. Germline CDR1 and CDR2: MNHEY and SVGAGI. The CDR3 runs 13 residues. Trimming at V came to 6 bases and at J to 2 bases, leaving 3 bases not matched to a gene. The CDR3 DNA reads TGTGCCAGCAGCCGACAGGGGACCTACGAGCAGTACTTC. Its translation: CASSRQGTYEQYF.

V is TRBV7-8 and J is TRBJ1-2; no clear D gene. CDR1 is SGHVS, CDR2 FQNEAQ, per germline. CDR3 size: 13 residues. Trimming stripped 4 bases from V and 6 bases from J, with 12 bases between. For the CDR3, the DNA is TGTGCCAGCAGCTCACAAATCCCAAATGGCTACACCTTC. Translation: CASSSQIPNGYTF. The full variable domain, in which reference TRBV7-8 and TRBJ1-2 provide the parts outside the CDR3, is GAGVSQSPRYKVAKRGQDVALRCDPISGHVSLFWYQQALGQGPEFLTYFQNEAQLDKSGLPSDRFFAERPEGSVSTLKIQRTQQEDSAVYLCASSSQIPNGYTFGSGTRLTVV.

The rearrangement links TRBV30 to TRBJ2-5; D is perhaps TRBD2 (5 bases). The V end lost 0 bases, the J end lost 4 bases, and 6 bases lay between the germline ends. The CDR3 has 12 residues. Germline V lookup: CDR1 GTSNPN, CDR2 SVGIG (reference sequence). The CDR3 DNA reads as TGTGCCTGGAGTGTACTAGGAGAGACCCAGTACTTC. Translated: CAWSVLGETQYF.

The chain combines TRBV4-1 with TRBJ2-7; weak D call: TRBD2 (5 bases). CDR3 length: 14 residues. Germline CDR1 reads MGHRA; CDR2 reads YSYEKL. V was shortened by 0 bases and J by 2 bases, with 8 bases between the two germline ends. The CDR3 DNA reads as TGCGCCAGCAGCCAAGAGGTCGGGACCTACGAGCAGTACTTC. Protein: CASSQEVGTYEQYF.

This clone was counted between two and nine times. CDR3 coding DNA: TGTGCCAGCAGTCCGGACAGGGGGCTCTACGAGCAGTACTTC. This translates into CASSPDRGLYEQYF. The chain couples TRBV6-5 to TRBJ2-7; 11 nucleotides align to TRBD1. The trim removed 5 bases at V and 3 bases at J, leaving 3 bases unmatched. Germline V lookup: CDR1 MNHEY, CDR2 SVGAGI. The CDR3 length is 14 residues.

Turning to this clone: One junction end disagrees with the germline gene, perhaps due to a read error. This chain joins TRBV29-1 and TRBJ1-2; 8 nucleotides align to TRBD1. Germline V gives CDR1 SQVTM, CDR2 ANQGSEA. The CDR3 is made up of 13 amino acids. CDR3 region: CSVRRQGNYGYTF. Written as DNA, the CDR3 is TGCAGCGTACGCAGACAGGGGAACTACGGCTACACCTTC.

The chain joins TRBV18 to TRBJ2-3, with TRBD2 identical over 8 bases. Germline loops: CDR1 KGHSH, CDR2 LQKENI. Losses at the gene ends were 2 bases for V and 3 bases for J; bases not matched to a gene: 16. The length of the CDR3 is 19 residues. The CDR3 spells CASSPALAQAGADTDTQYF. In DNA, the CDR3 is TGTGCCAGCTCACCAGCGCTTGCGCAAGCGGGGGCCGATACAGATACGCAGTATTTT.

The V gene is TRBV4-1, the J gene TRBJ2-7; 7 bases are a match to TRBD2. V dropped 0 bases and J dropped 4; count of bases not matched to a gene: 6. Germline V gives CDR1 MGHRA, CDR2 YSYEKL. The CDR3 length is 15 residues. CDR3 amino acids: CASSQDEAGYYEQYF. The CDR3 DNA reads TGCGCCAGCAGCCAAGACGAAGCGGGGTATTACGAGCAGTACTTC.

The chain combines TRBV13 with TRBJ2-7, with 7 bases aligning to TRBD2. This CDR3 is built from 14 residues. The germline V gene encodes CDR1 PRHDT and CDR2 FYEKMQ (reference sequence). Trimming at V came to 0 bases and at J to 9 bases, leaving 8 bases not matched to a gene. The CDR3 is CASSLGTSSPGQYF. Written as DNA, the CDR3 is TGTGCCAGCAGCTTAGGGACTAGCAGTCCCGGGCAGTACTTC.

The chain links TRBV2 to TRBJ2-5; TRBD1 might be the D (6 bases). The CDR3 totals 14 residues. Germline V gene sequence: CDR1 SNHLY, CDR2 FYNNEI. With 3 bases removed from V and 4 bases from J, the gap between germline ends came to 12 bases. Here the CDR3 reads CASSDTGKRETQYF. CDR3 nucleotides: TGTGCCAGCAGTGACACAGGGAAGCGAGAGACCCAGTACTTC.